This T cell receptor (beta chain) was recovered during a study of response to subunit inactivated influenza vaccine. TCRdb processed the RT-PCR reads anew with MiXCR; each CDR3 protein has one entry. The data contain just under 550,000 distinct CDR3 sequences, under 25% of them seen just once; the ten biggest clones take up roughly 2.8%. Germline-derived CDR1 and CDR2 are MNHNS and SASEGT. This CDR3 comprises 13 residues. The junction had 7 bases not matched to a gene; V was cut back by 11 bases and J by 4 bases. These data also featured in a second study, about T cells expressing NK-cell markers. That investigation notes: TCR beta cDNA was generated via 5'RACE template switching incorporating UMIs. The authors applied an anti-gamma-delta TCR antibody in several experiments, and it restricted sorting to alpha-beta TCR T cells. Once again these clonotypes came out on top in the CD3+CD56-NKG2C+ fraction of a few donors.

The receptor comes from a man in his forties or fifties who received an inactivated influenza vaccine. The gene calls are TRBV6-1 and TRBJ1-4; 7 bases agree with TRBD1. The starting material was CD4+ T cells sorted from PBMCs, obtained roughly 12 days after vaccination. CDR3 nucleotides: TGTGCCGGAAGGGACAGCGGTAATGAAAAACTGTTTTTT. It translates to CAGRDSGNEKLFF.